This TCR beta chain stems from a study of blood T cells in healthy people across ages. Study results and limitations: Age showed a roughly linear inverse relationship with TCR beta diversity per million T cells.

PBMCs were isolated at a quantity of at least 6.5 million per sample. Per sample, at least 5.5 micrograms of total RNA were extracted. A second PCR, run for about 7 to 12 cycles, used a sample-barcoded 5' primer plus a J-beta primer mix. TCRdb fed the 5' RACE reads into MiXCR, producing one record per CDR3 protein. The table includes 700,000 to 950,000 distinct CDR3 sequences, around 46% detected once. In its sample, this clonotype was seen a few times. Its cognate antigen is unknown. Material for sequencing was blood. This sequence originates from an older woman in good health.

The CDR3 here is CASSEHVYGEKLFF. The CDR3 coding sequence is TGTGCCAGCAGTGAACATGTTTACGGTGAAAAACTGTTTTTT. The rearrangement links TRBV25-1 to TRBJ1-4; D gene uncertain. Germline CDR1 reads MGHDK; CDR2 reads SYGVNS. CDR3 length: 14 amino acids. The V gene lost 2 bases and the J gene lost 7 bases, with 11 bases spanning the gap.